One and the same sample provided the 5 T cell receptor beta chains below, sequenced in a study of beta chain features in type 1 diabetes. Expressed TCRB transcripts got sequenced, as all isolated RNA was reverse transcribed. Sequenced by immunoSEQ multiplex PCR; TCRdb stores in-frame clones only, minus some. Here the sample spans under 400,000 clones, 10% to 15% being singletons. The sequenced sample was naive CD4+ T cells from blood. These receptors originate from a man aged 18 to 29 in good health.

This clone showed up just a few times. This chain uses TRBV30 with TRBJ2-2, with TRBD2 as a possible D gene (5 bases). V lost 4 bases to trimming and J lost 5 bases, with 17 bases between them. The length of the CDR3 is 15 residues. Per the germline V gene, CDR1 is GTSNPN and CDR2 is SVGIG (reference sequence). CDR3 coding DNA: TGTGCCTGGACACTAGGACCCTTGAGTACCGGGGAGCTGTTTTTT. It translates to CAWTLGPLSTGELFF.

In its sample, this clone was seen a few times. The gene calls are TRBV11-2 and TRBJ2-3; 8 bases agree with TRBD2. With V trimmed by 2 bases and J by 4 bases, 8 bases remained unmatched. The CDR3 is 16 residues long. Germline CDR1 is SGHAT and CDR2 is FQNNGV. The chain's CDR3 is CASSLLGRGVADTQYF. CDR3 coding DNA: TGTGCCAGCAGCTTACTCGGGCGGGGGGTAGCAGATACGCAGTATTTT.

This clone came up a few times. The rearrangement links TRBV18 to TRBJ2-5; 12 positions match TRBD2. The V gene's germline CDR1 is KGHSH and CDR2 LQKENI. The V gene end was trimmed by 6 bases and the J gene end by 5 bases; junction bases not matched to a gene: 16. The CDR3 runs to 18 residues. The CDR3 nucleotides read TGTGCCAGCTCCCCCTCTCGACTAGCGGGGGCCACCGGGGAGACCCAGTACTTC. It codes for CASSPSRLAGATGETQYF.

J is TRBJ2-1 and V is TRBV4-3, with D possibly being TRBD2 (5 bases). This CDR3 has 15 residues. V was shortened by 1 base and J by 4 bases, with 11 bases between the two germline ends. Germline values: CDR1 LGHNA, CDR2 YSLEER. The CDR3 DNA reads as TGCGCCAGCAGCCAAGTGTCGGACTTTTACAATGAGCAGTTCTTC. Translated: CASSQVSDFYNEQFF.

This chain links TRBV15 with TRBJ2-6; D may be TRBD1 (6 bases). This CDR3 comprises 17 residues. The V end lost 3 bases, the J end lost 0 bases, and 12 bases lay between the germline ends. Germline V CDR1 and CDR2: LNHNV, YYDKDF (reference sequence). Written as DNA, the CDR3 is TGTGCCACCAGCAGGGACAGACTAAGCTCTGGGGCCAACGTCCTGACTTTC. It codes for CATSRDRLSSGANVLTF.